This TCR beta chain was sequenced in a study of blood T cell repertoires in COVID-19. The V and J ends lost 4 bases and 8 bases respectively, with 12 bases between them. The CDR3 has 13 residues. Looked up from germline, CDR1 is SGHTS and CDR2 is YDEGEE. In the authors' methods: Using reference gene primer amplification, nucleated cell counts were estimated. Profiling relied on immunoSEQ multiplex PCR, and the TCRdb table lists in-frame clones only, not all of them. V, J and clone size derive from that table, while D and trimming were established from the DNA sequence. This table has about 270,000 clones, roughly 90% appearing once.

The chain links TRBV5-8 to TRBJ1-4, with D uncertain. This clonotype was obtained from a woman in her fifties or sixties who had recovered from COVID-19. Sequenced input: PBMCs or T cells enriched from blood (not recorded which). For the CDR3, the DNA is TGTGCCAGCAGCCGAATTCGCGCGGAAAAACTGTTTTTT. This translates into CASSRIRAEKLFF.